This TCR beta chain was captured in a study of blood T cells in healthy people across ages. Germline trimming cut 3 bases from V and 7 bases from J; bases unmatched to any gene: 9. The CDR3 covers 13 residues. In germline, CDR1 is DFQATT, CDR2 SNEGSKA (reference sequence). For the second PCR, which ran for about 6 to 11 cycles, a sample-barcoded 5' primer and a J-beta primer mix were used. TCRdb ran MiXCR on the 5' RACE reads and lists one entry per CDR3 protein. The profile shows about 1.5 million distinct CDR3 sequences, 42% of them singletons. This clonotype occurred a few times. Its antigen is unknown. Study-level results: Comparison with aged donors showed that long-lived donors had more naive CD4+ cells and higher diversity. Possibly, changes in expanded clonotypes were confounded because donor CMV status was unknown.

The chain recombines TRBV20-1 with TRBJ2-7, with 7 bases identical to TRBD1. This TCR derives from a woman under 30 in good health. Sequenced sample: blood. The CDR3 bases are TGCAGTGCTAGGAGGGGACAGCTGGGGGAGCAGTACTTC. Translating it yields CSARRGQLGEQYF.